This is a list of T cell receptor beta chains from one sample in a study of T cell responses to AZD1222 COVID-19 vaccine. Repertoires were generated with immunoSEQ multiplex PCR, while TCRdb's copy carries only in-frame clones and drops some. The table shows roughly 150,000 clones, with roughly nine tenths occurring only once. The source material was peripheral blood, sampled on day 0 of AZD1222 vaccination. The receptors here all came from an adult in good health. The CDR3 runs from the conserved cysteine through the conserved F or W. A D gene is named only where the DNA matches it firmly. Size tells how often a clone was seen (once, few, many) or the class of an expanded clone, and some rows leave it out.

TGTGCCAGCTCACCACCGGGTACAGGGGGCGGAATTTACGAGCAGTACTTC	CASSPPGTGGGIYEQYF	.	TRBJ2-7	TRBV18	TRBD1
TGTGCCAGCACCCACCGGGGAGGGGGATCACCCCTCCACTTT	CASTHRGGGSPLHF	once	TRBJ1-6	TRBV14	.
TGCGCCAGCCTACCCCAGGGGGCTTCGGATACGCAGTATTTT	CASLPQGASDTQYF	.	TRBJ2-3	TRBV5-1	TRBD1
TGTGCCAGCCGGCGACCTAGCGGACCTAGCACAGATACGCAGTATTTT	CASRRPSGPSTDTQYF	.	TRBJ2-3	TRBV7-2	TRBD2
TGTGCCAGCAGACAGCTCCTCTCTGGAAACACCATATATTTT	CASRQLLSGNTIYF	.	TRBJ1-3	TRBV6-5	.
TGTGCCAGCAGCTTACGGGTGACGGGAACAGGGGCCACCGGGGAGCTGTTTTTT	CASSLRVTGTGATGELFF	few	TRBJ2-2	TRBV7-6	TRBD1
TGTGCCAGTAGTACCCGGGACAGTTATAACCACACCTTC	CASSTRDSYNHTF	.	TRBJ1-2	TRBV19	TRBD1
TGTGCCAGCAGTGAATATATGGAGGGGAACACCGGGGAGCTGTTTTTT	CASSEYMEGNTGELFF	.	TRBJ2-2	TRBV25-1	.
TGTGCCAGCAGCTTCTCAGGGACCCAGTACTTC	CASSFSGTQYF	.	TRBJ2-5	TRBV5-4	.
TGTGCCAGCAGCCCGGGGACAAGGAACACTGAAGCTTTCTTT	CASSPGTRNTEAFF	.	TRBJ1-1	TRBV3-1/TRBV3-2	.
TGTGCCAGCAGCTCGGACAGTTATAGCAATCAGCCCCAGCATTTT	CASSSDSYSNQPQHF	.	TRBJ1-5	TRBV11-2	.
TGTGCCAGCAGCCCCCCCGGGGTCTCCAATCTGGGAGCTTTCTTT	CASSPPGVSNLGAFF	once	TRBJ1-1	TRBV5-4	.
TGTGCCAGCAGACTAGAAGTGAACACTGAAGCTTTCTTT	CASRLEVNTEAFF	.	TRBJ1-1	TRBV2	.
TGTGCCAGCAGCTTAGGAGAGGCGGGGAGACTCCACTTT	CASSLGEAGRLHF	.	TRBJ1-6	TRBV11-1	.
TGCAGCGTTGAGCGACAGGGTGGCACTGAAGCTTTCTTT	CSVERQGGTEAFF	.	TRBJ1-1	TRBV29-1	TRBD1
TGTGCCAGCAGCTCGGGACAGCCGAACACTGAAGCTTTCTTT	CASSSGQPNTEAFF	.	TRBJ1-1	TRBV7-3	TRBD1
TGTGCCAGCAGCCAAGGGACAGGGGCGTTGATGGAAGCTTTCTTT	CASSQGTGALMEAFF	.	TRBJ1-1	TRBV3-1/TRBV3-2	TRBD1
TGTGCCAGCAGCGTAGGGGCAGAGCCGATCTATGGCTACACCTTC	CASSVGAEPIYGYTF	.	TRBJ1-2	TRBV9	.
TGTGCCAGCAGCTTGTGGGCATCACGGATTCAGTACTTC	CASSLWASRIQYF	once	TRBJ2-4	TRBV5-4	.
TGTGCCAGCAGCTTAGAGGGACCGTCAATCTATGGCTACACCTTC	CASSLEGPSIYGYTF	.	TRBJ1-2	TRBV7-2	.
TGTGCCAGCAGCTCGGGGACAGGGTTTGAAAAACTGTTTTTT	CASSSGTGFEKLFF	.	TRBJ1-4	TRBV7-6	TRBD1
TGTGCCAGCAGCGCCCGGTTGTCTTCGAACACTGAAGCTTTCTTT	CASSARLSSNTEAFF	once	TRBJ1-1	TRBV9	.
TGTGCCAGCAGCTCCCTAGCGGGGGGCCCCACAGATACGCAGTATTTT	CASSSLAGGPTDTQYF	.	TRBJ2-3	TRBV7-9	TRBD2
TGCAGCGTTGAAAGGGGGAGCCCTAACTATGGCTACACCTTC	CSVERGSPNYGYTF	.	TRBJ1-2	TRBV29-1	.
TGTGCCAGCAGCAATAGGGCCGGGAGGGGCTACACCTTC	CASSNRAGRGYTF	.	TRBJ1-2	TRBV6-5	.
TGCAGCGTTCGAAAGGGGGACAGGGGGATTGGCTACACCTTC	CSVRKGDRGIGYTF	.	TRBJ1-2	TRBV29-1	TRBD1
TGTGCCAGCAGTTTGTCAGGGCCCAATGAGCAGTTCTTC	CASSLSGPNEQFF	once	TRBJ2-1	TRBV12-3/TRBV12-4	.
TGTGCCAGCAGTGGATACAGGGCCCGCGGGAATTCACCCCTCCACTTT	CASSGYRARGNSPLHF	once	TRBJ1-6	TRBV25-1	.
TGTGCCAGCAGCGGCGAACAGGGGGGAGCTAACAATGAGCAGTTCTTC	CASSGEQGGANNEQFF	.	TRBJ2-1	TRBV7-6	TRBD1
TGTGCCAGCAGTTCCGGGGGCTACACTGAAGCTTTCTTT	CASSSGGYTEAFF	.	TRBJ1-1	TRBV28	.
TGTGCCATCAGGGGGGACAGCCTCTATGGCTACACCTTC	CAIRGDSLYGYTF	few	TRBJ1-2	TRBV10-3	TRBD1
TGTGCCAGCAGCCCTGGACTAGCAAATCAAGAGACCCAGTACTTC	CASSPGLANQETQYF	.	TRBJ2-5	TRBV6-2/TRBV6-3	TRBD2
TGTGCCAGCAGCCTCGTCGGGGGGCATTTT	CASSLVGGHF	.	TRBJ1-5	TRBV9	.
TGTGCCAGCAGCGTCGCACCGGGGGGCAGCGAAGAGACCCAGTACTTC	CASSVAPGGSEETQYF	.	TRBJ2-5	TRBV9	.
TGTGCCAGCAGTTTACCGGGTGGCTATGGCTACACCTTC	CASSLPGGYGYTF	.	TRBJ1-2	TRBV12-3/TRBV12-4	.
TGTGCCAGCAGTTACGGGGATGTCTACGAGCAGTACTTC	CASSYGDVYEQYF	few	TRBJ2-7	TRBV6-2/TRBV6-3	.
TGTGCCAGCAGTCGAGACAGTAATTCACCCCTCCACTTT	CASSRDSNSPLHF	.	TRBJ1-6	TRBV6-5	.
TGTGCCAGCTCCAGGGCGCCTAATGAAAAACTGTTTTTT	CASSRAPNEKLFF	.	TRBJ1-4	TRBV6-5	.
TGCGCCAGCAGCTTGGATCCTCAGGGCCGTAATGAAAAACTGTTTTTT	CASSLDPQGRNEKLFF	.	TRBJ1-4	TRBV5-1	.
TGTGCCAGTAGTATTGGCAGGGTTTATGAAAAACTGTTTTTT	CASSIGRVYEKLFF	once	TRBJ1-4	TRBV19	.
TGTGCCAGTCACAGGGGGGGAAGCTACGAGCAGTACTTC	CASHRGGSYEQYF	.	TRBJ2-7	TRBV5-6	.
TGCGCCAGCAGTGAGCCTGGGACAACTTACGAGCAGTACTTC	CASSEPGTTYEQYF	.	TRBJ2-7	TRBV10-2	.
TGTGCCAGCAGCCAAGAGAAGGGGGGGACCTACGAGCAGTACTTC	CASSQEKGGTYEQYF	.	TRBJ2-7	TRBV4-2	.
TGTGCCTGGAACAGGGGGATCCACGAGCAGTACTTC	CAWNRGIHEQYF	.	TRBJ2-7	TRBV30	TRBD1
TGCGCCAGCAGCTTCGGGACAGGGGCTGGGAATGAGCAGTTCTTC	CASSFGTGAGNEQFF	few	TRBJ2-1	TRBV5-1	TRBD1
TGTGCCACCAGCCCCAGCCCGGGATTTGAAAATTCACCCCTCCACTTT	CATSPSPGFENSPLHF	.	TRBJ1-6	TRBV15	.
TGTGCCATCAATGGGGGGAACTATGGCTACACCTTC	CAINGGNYGYTF	.	TRBJ1-2	TRBV10-3	.
TGTGCCAGCAGTTTAGTGGGTCATAGCCTTTCTAGGAGCTCCTATAATTCACCCCTCCACTTT	CASSLVGHSLSRSSYNSPLHF	.	TRBJ1-6	TRBV27	.
TGTGCCCGAGGATCGTGGGGTGGGGGCACCGGGGAGCTGTTTTTT	CARGSWGGGTGELFF	.	TRBJ2-2	TRBV30	.
TGTGCCAGTAGTCTCGGGACTAGCGGGGGCGGGCTGTTTTTT	CASSLGTSGGGLFF	.	TRBJ2-2	TRBV19	TRBD2
TGTGCCAGCAGGGAACAGGGGTTGTCGTCACCCCTCCACTTT	CASREQGLSSPLHF	once	TRBJ1-6	TRBV7-2	TRBD1
TGTGCCAGCAGCGGTGATGAAGGGACAGCGCAACCAGATACGCAGTATTTT	CASSGDEGTAQPDTQYF	.	TRBJ2-3	TRBV7-6	TRBD1
TGTGCCAGCAGCCATGGGACTAGCGGGGACCGCATCACCGGGGAGCTGTTTTTT	CASSHGTSGDRITGELFF	once	TRBJ2-2	TRBV9	TRBD2